These T cell receptor beta chains were read from a single sample in a study of T cell changes during pregnancy in multiple sclerosis. Assay used: immunoSEQ multiplex PCR; TCRdb lists only in-frame clones, some missing. Among tens of thousands of clones listed, 85% to 90% were seen once. Source: CD4+ T cells from peripheral blood mononuclear cells, taken in the first trimester of pregnancy. These receptors were taken from a female donor with multiple sclerosis, enrolled in a pregnancy study. CDR3s include the opening cysteine and the closing phenylalanine or tryptophan. The D gene is left open where the match is weak. Expanded clones get a size class; other rows say once, few or many, or leave the size out.

j_gene	abundance	d_gene	v_gene	CDR3nt	CDR3aa
TRBJ2-3	NA	NA	TRBV7-2	TGTGCCAGCAGCTTAGGTAGGGGGTCCACAGATACGCAGTATTTT	CASSLGRGSTDTQYF
TRBJ1-5	once	NA	TRBV28	TGTGCCAGCAGTTTTGCGAATCAGCCCCAGCATTTT	CASSFANQPQHF
TRBJ2-7	once	NA	TRBV7-8	TGTGCCAGCAGCTCTAGGACAGATTACTACGAGCAGTACTTC	CASSSRTDYYEQYF
TRBJ2-7	once	TRBD2	TRBV7-8	TGTGCCAGCAGCCCAAGGCTAGCGGGGGGCTCCGAGCAGTACTTC	CASSPRLAGGSEQYF
TRBJ2-7	NA	NA	TRBV11-3	TGTGCCAGCAGCTTGCGAGGGCAAAGCTCCTACGAGCAGTACTTC	CASSLRGQSSYEQYF
TRBJ1-3	NA	TRBD1	TRBV4-1	TGCGCCAGCAGCCAAGTAACCCAGGGGGCGCGAAAAAACACCATATATTTT	CASSQVTQGARKNTIYF
TRBJ2-3	NA	NA	TRBV6-5	TGTGCCAGCAGTTGGGACTCACGGGGTGATACGCAGTATTTT	CASSWDSRGDTQYF
TRBJ1-4	NA	NA	TRBV11-2	TGTGCCAGCAGCCATAATTTCGGGGTTGAAAAACTGTTTTTT	CASSHNFGVEKLFF
TRBJ2-5	NA	NA	TRBV15	TGTGCCACCAGCAGAGATGGGACTCTTGTTGGGGAGACCCAGTACTTC	CATSRDGTLVGETQYF
TRBJ1-5	NA	NA	TRBV19	TGTGCCAGTAGTACGCAGGACAATCAGCCCCAGCATTTT	CASSTQDNQPQHF
TRBJ1-2	NA	NA	TRBV7-9	TGTGCCAGCAGCTTAGCCGGAGACTATGGCTACACCTTC	CASSLAGDYGYTF
TRBJ1-6	once	NA	TRBV27	TGTGCCAGCAGTTTAAGGGGTGAGAATTCACCCCTCCACTTT	CASSLRGENSPLHF
TRBJ2-7	once	NA	TRBV5-1	TGCGCCAGCAGCTTGGACGGCTACGAGCAGTACTTC	CASSLDGYEQYF
TRBJ1-1	NA	NA	TRBV28	TGTGCCAGCCCGGGCCCCCGAGGGACTGAAGCTTTCTTT	CASPGPRGTEAFF
TRBJ2-7	NA	TRBD1	TRBV30	TGTGCCTGGAGCCTAGGGACAGGGGGCGCTCCGTACTTC	CAWSLGTGGAPYF
TRBJ1-5	NA	NA	TRBV7-8	TGTGCCAGCAGCCCCTCCGGGAGACAAGAAAATCAGCCCCAGCATTTT	CASSPSGRQENQPQHF
TRBJ2-2	once	NA	TRBV9	TGTGCCAGCAGCGTGGTAGTGAAAGTCGGGACCGGGGAGCTGTTTTTT	CASSVVVKVGTGELFF
TRBJ2-3	NA	TRBD1	TRBV5-4	TGTGCCAGCAGCAAGCCGGGACAGGGGATCACAGATACGCAGTATTTT	CASSKPGQGITDTQYF
TRBJ1-2	NA	NA	TRBV29-1	TGCAGCGTTGAAACTACCAGGCGGGAGTATGGCTACACCTTC	CSVETTRREYGYTF
TRBJ2-3	NA	TRBD1	TRBV28	TGTGCCAGCAGTAAGCGGACAGGGGGCACAGATACGCAGTATTTT	CASSKRTGGTDTQYF
TRBJ1-1	NA	TRBD1	TRBV5-4	TGTGCCAGCAGCTGGACAGGGGACACTGAAGCTTTCTTT	CASSWTGDTEAFF
TRBJ1-2	NA	TRBD1	TRBV28	TGTGCCAGCAGTTCGGGGGCACCCGGGACAGGGTGGATGACCTTC	CASSSGAPGTGWMTF
TRBJ1-5	NA	NA	TRBV6-6	TGTGCCAGCAGTTACGGGGCAGGGAGGCAGCCCCAGCATTTT	CASSYGAGRQPQHF
TRBJ2-5	NA	TRBD2	TRBV2	TGTGCCAGCAGTGAAGCAACGACTAGCGGAGAGACCCAGTACTTC	CASSEATTSGETQYF
TRBJ2-5	NA	NA	TRBV7-2	TGTGCCAGCAGCTACAAAGAGACCCAGTACTTC	CASSYKETQYF
TRBJ2-3	NA	TRBD2	TRBV5-1	TGCGCCAGCAGCTTGGGCGGGAGGGTTCCCCCCACAGATACGCAGTATTTT	CASSLGGRVPPTDTQYF
TRBJ1-5	NA	NA	TRBV28	TGTGCCAGCAGGGCAGGGCGATCCCTCGGCAATCAGCCCCAGCATTTT	CASRAGRSLGNQPQHF
TRBJ2-1	NA	TRBD2	TRBV9	TGTGCCAGCAGCAATAGCGGGGGGCCCTACAATGAGCAGTTCTTC	CASSNSGGPYNEQFF
TRBJ1-4	NA	NA	TRBV5-5	TGTGCCAGCAGCTTGGCCTCTCGTGAAAAACTGTTTTTT	CASSLASREKLFF
TRBJ2-7	NA	TRBD2	TRBV5-4	TGTGCCAGCAGCTTGAGGGCATCGGCTAGCGGGAGCCCCGAGCAGTACTTC	CASSLRASASGSPEQYF
TRBJ1-6	NA	TRBD1	TRBV6-1	TGTGCCAGCAGACCCGGGACAGAAAATTCACCCCTCCACTTT	CASRPGTENSPLHF
TRBJ1-1	NA	NA	TRBV6-5	TGTGCCAGCAGCAGAGACAGGTTGAACACTGAAGCTTTCTTT	CASSRDRLNTEAFF
TRBJ2-1	NA	TRBD2	TRBV7-3	TGTGCCAGCAGCTCCACTAGCGGGGGCCATACATCCTACAATGAGCAGTTCTTC	CASSSTSGGHTSYNEQFF
TRBJ2-3	NA	TRBD1	TRBV5-1	TGCGCCAGCAGCAAAGGACAGGGCGGCGCAGGTACGCAGTATTTT	CASSKGQGGAGTQYF
TRBJ1-2	NA	NA	TRBV7-2	TGTGCCAGCAGCCCCGGGAGGTGGGGGGGCTACACCTTC	CASSPGRWGGYTF
TRBJ2-2	NA	TRBD2	TRBV10-3	TGTGCCATCAGTACTAGCGGAGCGAACACCGGGGAGCTGTTTTTT	CAISTSGANTGELFF
TRBJ1-6	NA	TRBD1	TRBV5-1	TGCGCCAGCAGCTTAACCGGGACAGGGGGTTCACCCCTCCACTTT	CASSLTGTGGSPLHF
TRBJ1-1	NA	NA	TRBV19	TGTGCCAGTAGTAAAGACAGGCCGAACACTGAAGCTTTCTTT	CASSKDRPNTEAFF
TRBJ2-5	NA	TRBD1	TRBV10-3	TGTGCCATCAGCGACAGGGGTACAGTGGAGACCCAGTACTTC	CAISDRGTVETQYF
TRBJ2-2	NA	TRBD1	TRBV6-1	TGTGCCAGCAGTGGGGACAGGGGGAAAACTGCGAACACCGGGGAGCTGTTTTTT	CASSGDRGKTANTGELFF
TRBJ1-2	NA	TRBD1	TRBV4-3	TGCGCCAGCAGGGAATCCGCCGGGACAGGGGATGGGTATGGCTACACCTTC	CASRESAGTGDGYGYTF
TRBJ1-1	few	NA	TRBV5-1	TGCGCCAGCAGCCCGGACATGCGGGGAGCTTTCTTT	CASSPDMRGAFF
TRBJ2-2	once	NA	TRBV9	TGTGCCAGCAGCGTAGACCTAGGCGGGAAAAACACCGGGGAGCTGTTTTTT	CASSVDLGGKNTGELFF
TRBJ2-5	NA	NA	TRBV9	TGTGCCAGCAGCGTCCAGGGTCGTGAGACCCAGTACTTC	CASSVQGRETQYF
TRBJ1-5	NA	NA	TRBV7-6	TGTGCCAGCAGCTTAGGGGCGGGTCAGCCCCAGCATTTT	CASSLGAGQPQHF
TRBJ2-7	once	NA	TRBV30	TGTGCCTGGAGCCCCGAGGGGGACCAGCAGTACTTC	CAWSPEGDQQYF
TRBJ2-7	NA	NA	TRBV30	TGTGCCTGGAGTGCCGGCGGCGCCTACGAGCAGTACTTC	CAWSAGGAYEQYF
TRBJ2-5	NA	TRBD1	TRBV5-8	TGTGCCAGCAGCTGGAGGGACAGGGTCGGAGAGACCCAGTACTTC	CASSWRDRVGETQYF
TRBJ2-3	NA	TRBD2	TRBV6-1	TGTGCCAGCAGTGACTTAAGCGGGGGGTGGGCAGATACGCAGTATTTT	CASSDLSGGWADTQYF